This entry describes one TCR beta chain. Its antigen is still unknown. The sample holds no much larger clone one base away, and base qualities are not on file. Reading the label with the study, this specimen's treatment or condition is: live attenuated yellow fever vaccine strain. At each blood-draw timepoint, two biological replicates of bulk PBMCs were obtained. PBMCs were isolated from peripheral blood using a standard Ficoll-Paque protocol. TriZol was used to extract RNA from bulk PBMCs, from CD4 and CD8 fractions, and from dextramer-positive and dextramer-negative fractions. Via the germline V gene (reference sequence), CDR1 is LNHDA and CDR2 SQIVND. The V end gives up 4 bases and the J end 4 bases, leaving 6 bases in the junction not matched to a gene. The CDR3 sequence holds 15 residues, the cysteine and phenylalanine included. The entry retains the CDR3 DNA only, 45 bases that are in frame from base 1.

These data are taken from a study of T cells after yellow fever vaccination (dated by TCRdb to about 2019). Background on the whole study: The SMART-Seq v4 Ultra Low Input RNA kit was used to prepare libraries from fractions with low cell numbers. To follow T-cell clones before and after both primary and booster YFV17D yellow fever vaccination, bulk TCR alpha and beta repertoires underwent longitudinal sequencing. Two healthy male donors, one aged 18 to 29 and one aged 30 to 40 years, were included in the cohort. Blood was drawn at multiple timepoints before and after primary and secondary immunization, with bulk PBMC replicates and cell subsets isolated. Overall study outcomes, separate from this receptor: Most clones expanded after primary vaccination were re-detected after the booster (almost 98% of CD4 and around 88% of CD8), suggesting broad memory maintenance. Compared with the primary T-cell response, the secondary T-cell response was faster but weaker, reaching its peak on day 5 rather than on day 15. FACS-sorted repertoires could contain abundant contaminating clonotypes from the bulk population, so computational filtering was required. A small share of clonotypes was detected in both CD4 and CD8 compartments, with the overlap likely arising from convergent recombination. Because the study included only a couple of donors, the extent to which the findings can be generalized is limited.

TCR cDNA was synthesized by 5'RACE template switching, through which a universal primer site and unique molecular identifiers were introduced. cDNA synthesis was primed from both the TCR alpha and TCR beta constant segments. Libraries were amplified in two PCR steps, with sample barcodes and sequencing adapters added in the second step. Sequencing of libraries was performed on Illumina HiSeq 2500 (2x100 bp) or NovaSeq (2x150 bp). In the original analysis: Reads were demultiplexed and collapsed into UMI consensus sequences with MIGEC, and V(D)J alignment was performed with MiXCR. Vaccine-responding clonotypes were identified with edgeR using replicate PBMC samples, with FDR below 0.01 and a log2 fold change above 5 up to day 15 being required. Each bulk clonotype was labeled CD4 or CD8 based on which sequenced repertoire, CD4 or CD8, contained the clonotype at higher abundance. TCRdb applied fastp at Q25 and MiXCR to the public reads, then kept only in-frame beta chains. Records with the same CDR3 protein are collapsed into one entry carrying the most frequent genes and DNA. The V and J calls were determined by TCRdb, not by the authors. Here the sample has about 360,000 distinct CDR3 sequences; approximately 5.7% occur a single time. The ten largest clones represent approximately 15% of the sample.

The V and J segments used are TRBV19 and TRBJ2-3; TRBD2 matches 9 bases in the middle. Sequencing was performed on PBMCs, taken 5 days after the yellow fever booster vaccination. The clonotype was recovered from a man in his thirties or forties who received the YFV17D yellow fever vaccine. The nucleotide sequence is given as TGTGCCAGTAGTAGTAGCGGGAGACGCCCAGATACGCAGTATTTT. Its translation reads: CASSSSGRRPDTQYF.